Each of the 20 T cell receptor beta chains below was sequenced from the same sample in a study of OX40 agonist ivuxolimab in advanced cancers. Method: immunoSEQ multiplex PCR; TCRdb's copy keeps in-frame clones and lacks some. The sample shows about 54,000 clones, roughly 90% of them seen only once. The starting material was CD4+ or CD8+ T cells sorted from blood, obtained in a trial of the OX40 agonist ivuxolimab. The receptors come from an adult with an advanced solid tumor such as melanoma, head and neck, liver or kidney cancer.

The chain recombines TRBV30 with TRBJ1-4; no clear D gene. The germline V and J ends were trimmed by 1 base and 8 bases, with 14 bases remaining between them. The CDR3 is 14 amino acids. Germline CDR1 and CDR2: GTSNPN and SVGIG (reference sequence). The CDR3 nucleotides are TGTGCCTGGAGTGGTGTCAGGTTTGGGGAAAAACTGTTTTTT. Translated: CAWSGVRFGEKLFF. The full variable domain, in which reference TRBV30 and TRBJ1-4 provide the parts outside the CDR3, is SQTIHQWPATLVQPVGSPLSLECTVEGTSNPNLYWYRQAAGRGLQLLFYSVGIGQISSEVPQNLSASRPQDRQFILSSKKLLLSDSGFYLCAWSGVRFGEKLFFGSGTQLSVL.

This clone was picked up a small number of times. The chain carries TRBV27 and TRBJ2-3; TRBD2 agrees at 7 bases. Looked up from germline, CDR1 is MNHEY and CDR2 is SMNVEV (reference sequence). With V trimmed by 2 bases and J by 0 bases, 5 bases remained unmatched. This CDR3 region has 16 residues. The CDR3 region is CASSLEAGTSTDTQYF. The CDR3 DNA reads TGTGCCAGCAGTTTAGAAGCGGGGACTAGCACAGATACGCAGTATTTT.

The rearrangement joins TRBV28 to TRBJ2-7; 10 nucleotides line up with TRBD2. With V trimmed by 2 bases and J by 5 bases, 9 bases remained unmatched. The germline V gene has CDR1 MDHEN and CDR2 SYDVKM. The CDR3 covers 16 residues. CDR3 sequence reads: CASSLDSSGSTDEQYF. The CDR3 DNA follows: TGTGCCAGCAGTTTAGACTCTAGCGGGAGTACAGACGAGCAGTACTTC.

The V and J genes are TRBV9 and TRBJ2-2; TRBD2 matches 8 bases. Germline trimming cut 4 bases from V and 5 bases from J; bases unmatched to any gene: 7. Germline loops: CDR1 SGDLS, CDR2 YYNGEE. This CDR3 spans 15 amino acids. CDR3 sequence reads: CASSLSGGRTGELFF. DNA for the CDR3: TGTGCCAGCAGCCTCAGCGGGGGAAGAACCGGGGAGCTGTTTTTT.

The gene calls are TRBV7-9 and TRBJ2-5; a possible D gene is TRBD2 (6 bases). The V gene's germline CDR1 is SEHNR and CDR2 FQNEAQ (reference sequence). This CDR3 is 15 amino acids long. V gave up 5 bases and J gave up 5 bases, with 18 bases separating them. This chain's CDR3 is CASSGEDGGWETQYF. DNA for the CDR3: TGTGCCAGCAGCGGAGAAGATGGAGGGTGGGAGACCCAGTACTTC.

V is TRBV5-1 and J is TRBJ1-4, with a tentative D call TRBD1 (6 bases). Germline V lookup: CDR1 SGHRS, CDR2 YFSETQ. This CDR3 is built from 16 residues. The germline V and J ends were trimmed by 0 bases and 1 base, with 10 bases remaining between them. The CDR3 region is CASSLEGGLTNEKLFF. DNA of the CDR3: TGCGCCAGCAGCTTGGAAGGGGGGCTAACTAATGAAAAACTGTTTTTT.

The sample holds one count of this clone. CDR3 in amino acids: CASSLIQGRSYEQYF. The CDR3 DNA sequence: TGTGCCAGCAGTTTAATACAGGGGAGATCCTACGAGCAGTACTTC. This sequence joins TRBV28 and TRBJ2-7; 7 nucleotides match TRBD1. The CDR3 has 15 amino acids. Germline V CDR1 and CDR2: MDHEN, SYDVKM. The ends lost 2 bases at V and 1 base at J; junction bases unmatched: 5. The variable domain in full, with the rest retrieved from reference TRBV28 and TRBJ2-7, is DVKVTQSSRYLVKRTGEKVFLECVQDMDHENMFWYRQDPGLGLRLIYFSYDVKMKEKGDIPEGYSVSREKKERFSLILESASTNQTSMYLCASSLIQGRSYEQYFGPGTRLTVT.

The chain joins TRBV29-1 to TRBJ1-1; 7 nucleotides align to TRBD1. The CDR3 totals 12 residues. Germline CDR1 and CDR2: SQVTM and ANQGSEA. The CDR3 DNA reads TGCACCTCCGCCAGGACAGGAGCCGAAGCTTTCTTT. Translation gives CTSARTGAEAFF.

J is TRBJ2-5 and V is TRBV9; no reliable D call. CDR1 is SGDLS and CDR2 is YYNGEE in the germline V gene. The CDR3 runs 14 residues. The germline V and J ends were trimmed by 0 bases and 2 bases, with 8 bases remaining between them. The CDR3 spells CASSVDYYQETQYF. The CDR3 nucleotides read TGTGCCAGCAGCGTAGATTACTATCAAGAGACCCAGTACTTC.

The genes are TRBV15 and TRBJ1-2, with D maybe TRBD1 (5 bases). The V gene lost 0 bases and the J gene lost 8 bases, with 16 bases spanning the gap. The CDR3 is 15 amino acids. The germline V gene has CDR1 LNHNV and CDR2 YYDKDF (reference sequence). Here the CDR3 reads CATSRDEGRVRGYTF. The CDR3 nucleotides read TGTGCCACCAGCAGAGATGAGGGGAGGGTGAGGGGCTACACCTTC.

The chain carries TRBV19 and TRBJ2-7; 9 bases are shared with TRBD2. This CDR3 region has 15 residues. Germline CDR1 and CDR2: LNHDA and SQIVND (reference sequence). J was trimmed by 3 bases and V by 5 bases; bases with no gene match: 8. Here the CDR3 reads CASSPRAGGGYEQYF. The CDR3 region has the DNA TGTGCCAGTAGTCCAAGGGCGGGAGGGGGCTACGAGCAGTACTTC.

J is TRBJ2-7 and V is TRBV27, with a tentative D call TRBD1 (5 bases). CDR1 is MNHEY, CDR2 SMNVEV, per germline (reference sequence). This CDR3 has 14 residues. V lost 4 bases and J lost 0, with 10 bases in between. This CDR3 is CASSSRVLSYEQYF. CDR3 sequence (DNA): TGTGCCAGCAGTTCCAGGGTCCTCTCCTACGAGCAGTACTTC.

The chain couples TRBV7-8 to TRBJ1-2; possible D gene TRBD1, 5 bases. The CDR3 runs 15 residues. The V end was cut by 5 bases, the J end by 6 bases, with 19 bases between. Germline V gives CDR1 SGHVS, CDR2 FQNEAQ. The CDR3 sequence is CASSPTGGGVDGYTF. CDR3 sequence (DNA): TGTGCCAGCAGCCCCACCGGGGGGGGAGTGGATGGCTACACCTTC.

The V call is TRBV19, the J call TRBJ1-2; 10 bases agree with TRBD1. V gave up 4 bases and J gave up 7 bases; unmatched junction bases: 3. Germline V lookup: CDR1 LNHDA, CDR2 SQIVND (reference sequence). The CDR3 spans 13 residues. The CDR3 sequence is CASSTGQGTGYTF. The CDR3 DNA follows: TGTGCCAGTAGTACGGGACAGGGGACTGGCTACACCTTC.

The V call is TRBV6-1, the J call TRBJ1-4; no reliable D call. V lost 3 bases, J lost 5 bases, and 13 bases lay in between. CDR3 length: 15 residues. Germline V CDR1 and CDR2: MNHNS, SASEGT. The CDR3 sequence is CASSELGNGNEKLFF. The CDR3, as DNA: TGTGCCAGCAGTGAGCTGGGGAACGGGAATGAAAAACTGTTTTTT.

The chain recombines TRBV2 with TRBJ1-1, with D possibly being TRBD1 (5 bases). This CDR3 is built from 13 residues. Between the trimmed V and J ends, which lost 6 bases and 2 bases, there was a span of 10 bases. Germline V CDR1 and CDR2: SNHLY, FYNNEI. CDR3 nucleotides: TGTGCCAGCAGAGCAACAGGTAACACTGAAGCTTTCTTT. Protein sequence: CASRATGNTEAFF.

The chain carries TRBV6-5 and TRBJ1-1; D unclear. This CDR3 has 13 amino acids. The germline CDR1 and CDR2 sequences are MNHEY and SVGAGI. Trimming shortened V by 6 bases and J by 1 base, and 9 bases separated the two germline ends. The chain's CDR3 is CASSSRENTEAFF. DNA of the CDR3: TGTGCCAGCAGCTCTAGGGAGAACACTGAAGCTTTCTTT.

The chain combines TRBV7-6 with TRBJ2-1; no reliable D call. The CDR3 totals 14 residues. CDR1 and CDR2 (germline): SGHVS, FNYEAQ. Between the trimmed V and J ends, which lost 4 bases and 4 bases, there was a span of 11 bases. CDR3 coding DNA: TGTGCCAGCAGCTCTCTCTTGGGGTACAATGAGCAGTTCTTC. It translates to CASSSLLGYNEQFF.

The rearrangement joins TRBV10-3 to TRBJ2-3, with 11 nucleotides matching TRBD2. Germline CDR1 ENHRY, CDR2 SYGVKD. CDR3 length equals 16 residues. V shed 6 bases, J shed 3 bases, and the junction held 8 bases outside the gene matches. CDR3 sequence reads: CAISPALAGETDTQYF. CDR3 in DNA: TGTGCCATCAGCCCCGCACTAGCGGGAGAAACAGATACGCAGTATTTT.

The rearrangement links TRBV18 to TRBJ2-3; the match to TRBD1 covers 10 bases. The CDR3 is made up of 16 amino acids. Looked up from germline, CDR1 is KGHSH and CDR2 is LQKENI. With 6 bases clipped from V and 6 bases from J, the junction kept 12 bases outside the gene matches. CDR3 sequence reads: CASSPTGTGVRDTQYF. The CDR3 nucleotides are TGTGCCAGCTCGCCAACCGGGACAGGGGTAAGGGATACGCAGTATTTT.